What follows is one T cell receptor beta chain and its context. Its cognate antigen is unknown. The data are from a study of T cell responses to AZD1222 COVID-19 vaccine. General study points: Females outnumbered males among donors, who were mostly white British; clonal diversity was possibly underestimated.

The repertoire was sequenced with immunoSEQ multiplex PCR; TCRdb's copy has only in-frame clones and lacks some. The sample consists of some 50,000 clones, around nine tenths of them appearing once. The sequencing here drew on peripheral blood, taken 28 days after the second AZD1222 dose. The clonotype originates from an adult who received the AZD1222 COVID-19 vaccine.

DNA for the CDR3: TGTGCCAGCAGTTTGGGCGGGATCGGGGCCAACGTCCTGACTTTC. This encodes CASSLGGIGANVLTF. This chain links TRBV27 with TRBJ2-6, with D perhaps matching TRBD2 (6 bases). The V gene's germline CDR1 is MNHEY and CDR2 SMNVEV (reference sequence). There are 15 residues in the CDR3. V lost 3 bases and J lost 4, with 10 bases in between.